The 25 T cell receptor beta chains below were found in one sample sequenced in a study of cytomegalovirus exposure and HLA in healthy donors. The primer mix had 60 Vbeta and 13 Jbeta primers. Clones were sequenced by immunoSEQ multiplex PCR, and TCRdb holds only the in-frame ones, with some missing. This sample's table has about 190,000 clones. The sample taken for sequencing was PBMCs. These receptors came from a man aged 30-40 years in good health and CMV-seronegative.

The chain combines TRBV5-5 with TRBJ2-7; TRBD1 aligns across 7 bases. Losses at the gene ends were 3 bases for V and 0 bases for J; bases not matched to a gene: 3. CDR1 and CDR2 from the germline V gene are SGHKS and YYEKEE (reference sequence). CDR3 length: 14 residues. The DNA of the CDR3 is TGTGCCAGCAGCTGGGACAGCGACTCCTACGAGCAGTACTTC. Encoded protein: CASSWDSDSYEQYF.

CDR3 nucleotide sequence: TGTGCCAGCAGCGTAACTAGCTCTAGCACAGATACGCAGTATTTT. Encoded protein: CASSVTSSSTDTQYF. The chain is built from TRBV9 and TRBJ2-3; a possible D gene is TRBD2 (6 bases). CDR3 size: 15 residues. Deletions cut 1 base from V and 0 bases from J, with 9 bases between. Germline CDR1 is SGDLS and CDR2 is YYNGEE.

The V and J genes are TRBV7-9 and TRBJ2-5, with TRBD1 matching over 10 bases. Germline CDR1 is SEHNR and CDR2 is FQNEAQ (reference sequence). Germline trimming cut 5 bases from V and 7 bases from J; bases unmatched to any gene: 7. The length of the CDR3 is 14 residues. Here the CDR3 DNA reads TGTGCCAGCAGCGGCGACAGGGGGCCAGGGACCCAGTACTTC. Amino acid sequence: CASSGDRGPGTQYF.

The chain employs TRBV4-1 and TRBJ1-5; maybe TRBD1 (5 bases). The CDR3 length is 15 residues. Germline V gives CDR1 MGHRA, CDR2 YSYEKL. The V end was cut by 4 bases, the J end by 2 bases, with 12 bases between. The CDR3 reads CASSRSEGRNQPQHF. Here the CDR3 DNA reads TGCGCCAGCAGCCGATCGGAGGGGCGCAATCAGCCCCAGCATTTT.

The gene calls are TRBV29-1 and TRBJ2-5; tentative D call: TRBD2 (5 bases). The CDR3 runs to 14 residues. The germline V and J ends were trimmed by 7 bases and 8 bases, with 23 bases remaining between them. CDR1 is SQVTM and CDR2 is ANQGSEA in the germline V gene. The CDR3 DNA sequence: TGCAGCGCAACAGAAGCACGGGGATTCCTTACCCAGTACTTC. It yields the protein CSATEARGFLTQYF.

The rearrangement joins TRBV5-3 to TRBJ2-4; 7 bases match TRBD2. TRBV5-3 is reported as an ORF; its role is uncertain. The CDR3 loop spans 19 amino acids. The V and J ends lost 0 bases and 0 bases, in that order; junction bases with no gene match: 12. The CDR3 is CARSLVLRGGREAKNIQYF. The CDR3 nucleotides read TGTGCCAGAAGCTTGGTCCTGCGCGGGGGACGAGAAGCCAAAAACATTCAGTACTTC.

V usage is TRBV7-2 and J usage is TRBJ2-5; TRBD2 matches 9 bases. This CDR3 contains 15 residues. V was pared by 3 bases and J by 0 bases, with 2 bases of the junction left unmatched. The germline V gene has CDR1 SGHTA and CDR2 FQGNSA. CDR3 amino acids: CASSLVAGDQETQYF. Here the CDR3 DNA reads TGTGCCAGCAGCTTGGTAGCGGGGGACCAAGAGACCCAGTACTTC.

The J gene is TRBJ2-7, the V gene TRBV7-3, with 10 bases lining up with TRBD2. The CDR3 extends over 16 amino acids. Trimming at V came to 5 bases and at J to 3 bases, leaving 10 bases not matched to a gene. CDR1 and CDR2 (germline): SGHTA, FQGTGA. CDR3 amino acids: CASSPNAASGSYEQYF. CDR3 DNA sequence: TGTGCCAGCAGCCCTAATGCGGCTAGCGGGAGCTACGAGCAGTACTTC.

The chain is built from TRBV5-1 and TRBJ2-5, with 10 bases lining up with TRBD2. Per germline, CDR1 SGHRS and CDR2 YFSETQ. CDR3 length: 12 residues. Trimming cost V 5 bases and J 5 bases; bases outside gene matches: 0. This CDR3 reads CASRAGGETQYF. Here the CDR3 DNA reads TGCGCCAGCAGAGCGGGGGGGGAGACCCAGTACTTC. Full variable domain (rest looked up from reference TRBV5-1 and TRBJ2-5): KAGVTQTPRYLIKTRGQQVTLSCSPISGHRSVSWYQQTPGQGLQFLFEYFSETQRNKGNFPGRFSGRQFSNSRSEMNVSTLELGDSALYLCASRAGGETQYFGPGTRLLVL.

The rearrangement links TRBV7-8 to TRBJ1-5; D is ambiguous. Between the trimmed V and J ends, which lost 5 bases and 6 bases, there was a span of 17 bases. Germline values: CDR1 SGHVS, CDR2 FQNEAQ. CDR3 length: 15 residues. This CDR3 is CASSLRTRGLQPQHF. As DNA, the CDR3 is TGTGCCAGCAGCCTCCGAACGCGGGGTCTTCAGCCCCAGCATTTT.

The chain combines TRBV5-1 with TRBJ2-2, with D possibly TRBD2 on 6 matching bases. V dropped 0 bases and J dropped 3 bases, with 6 bases sitting between them. Germline CDR1 reads SGHRS; CDR2 reads YFSETQ. CDR3 length: 14 residues. The DNA of the CDR3 is TGCGCCAGCAGCTTGGCGGGGGACACCGGGGAGCTGTTTTTT. The encoded protein is CASSLAGDTGELFF.

This chain joins TRBV19 and TRBJ1-5; D perhaps matches TRBD1 (5 bases). The V end lost 0 bases, the J end lost 3 bases, and 18 bases lay between the germline ends. Germline V gene lookup returns CDR1 LNHDA and CDR2 SQIVND (reference sequence). The CDR3 spans 18 residues. The chain's CDR3 is CASSIDAGSAASNQPQHF. CDR3 coding DNA: TGTGCCAGTAGTATAGACGCAGGGTCCGCCGCCTCCAATCAGCCCCAGCATTTT.

The chain is built from TRBV10-1 and TRBJ2-2; 8 nucleotides align to TRBD1. The trim removed 4 bases at V and 1 base at J, leaving 8 bases unmatched. There are 17 residues in the CDR3. Germline V gives CDR1 WNHNN, CDR2 SYGVQD (reference sequence). Here the CDR3 DNA reads TGCGCCAGCAGTGCACTCTCGGGACAGGAGAACACCGGGGAGCTGTTTTTT. Translating it yields CASSALSGQENTGELFF.

The chain carries TRBV27 and TRBJ2-5; tentatively, D is TRBD1 (6 bases). CDR3 size: 13 residues. V lost 2 bases to trimming and J lost 5 bases, with 9 bases between them. Germline assignment: CDR1 MNHEY and CDR2 SMNVEV (reference sequence). CDR3 loop: CASSLEGVETQYF. In nucleotides, the CDR3 is TGTGCCAGCAGTTTAGAGGGGGTGGAGACCCAGTACTTC.

To note about this clone: Other DNA sequences in this sample translate to the same CDR3. The J gene is TRBJ1-2, the V gene TRBV5-4, with D possibly TRBD1 on 5 matching bases. Germline assignment: CDR1 SGHNT and CDR2 YYREEE (reference sequence). The CDR3 is made up of 13 amino acids. V dropped 4 bases and J dropped 2 bases, with 9 bases sitting between them. CDR3 coding DNA: TGTGCCAGCAGCCCCGACAGAAACTATGGCTACACCTTC. Translating it yields CASSPDRNYGYTF.

The chain is built from TRBV7-6 and TRBJ2-7; 9 nucleotides agree with TRBD1. V was pared by 1 base and J by 2 bases, with 9 bases of the junction left unmatched. Germline CDR1 is SGHVS and CDR2 is FNYEAQ. This CDR3 is built from 17 residues. CDR3 sequence: CASSLGPPGQGTYEQYF. In DNA, the CDR3 is TGTGCCAGCAGCTTAGGCCCCCCGGGACAGGGAACCTACGAGCAGTACTTC.

The chain carries TRBV2 and TRBJ1-5; 9 bases align to TRBD1. The CDR3 sequence is 15 residues long. CDR1 is SNHLY and CDR2 is FYNNEI in the germline V gene. J gave up 6 bases and V 2 bases, and 5 bases lay outside the gene matches. CDR3 sequence (DNA): TGTGCCAGCAGTGAATTGGGACAGGGCGTTCAGCCCCAGCATTTT. It translates to CASSELGQGVQPQHF.

The chain has TRBV29-1 and TRBJ2-7; a weak D match, TRBD2 (5 bases). Looked up from germline, CDR1 is SQVTM and CDR2 is ANQGSEA. CDR3 length: 12 amino acids. Between the trimmed V and J ends, which lost 7 bases and 6 bases, there was a span of 16 bases. In DNA form, the CDR3 reads TGCAGCGCTCTTAGGACTGGTAGCGAGCAGTACTTC. This translates into CSALRTGSEQYF.

The chain recombines TRBV30 with TRBJ2-5, with 10 bases that match TRBD1. The J call may not be correct, given that the DNA end is closer to TRBJ2-7. CDR1 GTSNPN and CDR2 SVGIG come from the germline V gene (reference sequence). This CDR3 contains 15 residues. The CDR3 DNA reads TGTGCCTGGGGTCGATGGGACAGGGGTTTGTACGAGCAGTACTTC. It codes for CAWGRWDRGLYEQYF.

The CDR3 nucleotides read TGTGCCAGCAGTTACCTGACTGCTTCAACTAATGAAAAACTGTTTTTT. This gives the protein CASSYLTASTNEKLFF. The rearrangement uses TRBV6-5 and TRBJ1-4; D gene unclear. CDR1 is MNHEY and CDR2 is SVGAGI in the germline V gene. The CDR3 is made up of 16 amino acids. V was cut by 2 bases and J by 0 bases, with 10 bases left in between.

The chain recombines TRBV7-9 with TRBJ2-3; 12 nucleotides agree with TRBD2. The CDR3 has 16 amino acids. V dropped 5 bases and J dropped 4; count of bases not matched to a gene: 7. Germline loops: CDR1 SEHNR, CDR2 FQNEAQ (reference sequence). CDR3 protein: CASSPLAGGRADTQYF. The CDR3 nucleotides read TGTGCCAGCAGCCCTCTAGCGGGAGGGCGTGCAGATACGCAGTATTTT.

This chain links TRBV7-9 with TRBJ2-7; no reliable D call. Germline lookup yields CDR1 SEHNR and CDR2 FQNEAQ (reference sequence). The CDR3 runs to 12 residues. V lost 5 bases and J 0 bases, leaving 5 bases between the germline ends. The CDR3 here is CASSLSSYEQYF. CDR3 sequence (DNA): TGTGCCAGCAGCCTGTCCTCCTACGAGCAGTACTTC. The complete variable domain, with remaining parts taken from reference TRBV7-9 and TRBJ2-7, reads DTGVSQNPRHKITKRGQNVTFRCDPISEHNRLYWYRQTLGQGPEFLTYFQNEAQLEKSRLLSDRFSAERPKGSFSTLEIQRTEQGDSAMYLCASSLSSYEQYFGPGTRLTVT.

Of note for this clone: Other nucleotide sequences from this sample produce the same CDR3. J is TRBJ2-7 and V is TRBV4-1; a possible D gene is TRBD1 (6 bases). Germline CDR1 MGHRA, CDR2 YSYEKL. CDR3 size: 12 residues. The V end was cut by 1 base, the J end by 6 bases, with 7 bases between. The CDR3 DNA reads as TGCGCCAGCAGCCAAGGGACAGCCGAGCAGTACTTC. As protein: CASSQGTAEQYF.

The V and J genes are TRBV5-1 and TRBJ2-7; 9 bases are a match to TRBD1. CDR3 size: 14 residues. In germline, CDR1 is SGHRS, CDR2 YFSETQ. V was clipped by 4 bases and J by 6 bases; unmatched bases: 8. Here the CDR3 reads CASSRMDRGGEQYF. As DNA, the CDR3 is TGCGCCAGCAGCAGGATGGACAGGGGAGGCGAGCAGTACTTC.

The chain joins TRBV14 to TRBJ2-7; weak D call: TRBD1 (6 bases). V lost 1 base, J lost 4 bases, and 11 bases lay in between. This CDR3 contains 14 residues. The germline CDR1 and CDR2 sequences are SGHDN and FVKESK. The CDR3 loop is CASSQGRGGYEQYF. CDR3 nucleotide sequence: TGTGCCAGCAGCCAAGGCAGGGGTGGGTACGAGCAGTACTTC.